This TCR beta chain stems from a study of graft-versus-host responses after intestinal transplantation. Study context: Each recipient received a multivisceral, liver-intestinal, or isolated intestinal graft. Anti-thymocyte globulin served as induction for all recipients, who then took tacrolimus and steroids for two to three years. Overall study results and limits: Early HvG declines after transplant were associated with peak circulating GvH clone levels. Allograft graft-versus-host to host-versus-graft clonal ratios ran high in patients with graft-donor T cell macrochimerism.

There were approximately 200,000 CFSE-labeled responder cells plated together with approximately 200,000 irradiated, violet-dye-labeled stimulator cells. This clone was detected a few times. The length of the CDR3 is 14 residues. Per the germline V gene, CDR1 is SEHNR and CDR2 is FQNEAQ (reference sequence). Trimming left V 4 bases short and J 0 bases short, with 7 bases between. Method: immunoSEQ multiplex PCR; TCRdb's copy keeps in-frame clones and lacks some. The sample carries tens of thousands of clones, 30% to 40% recorded once. This receptor was obtained from a human patient who received an intestinal transplant. Sequences were derived from alloreactive CD8+ T cells from a mixed lymphocyte reaction culture, sampled before intestinal transplant. The subset denotes: CFSE-low proliferating T cells sorted from approximately six-day pre-transplant mixed lymphocyte reaction (GvH or HvG direction). This chain joins TRBV7-9 and TRBJ2-1; D is unresolved. The CDR3 DNA reads as TGTGCCAGCAGCTATCTGAGCTCCTACAATGAGCAGTTCTTC. Translated, it gives CASSYLSSYNEQFF.